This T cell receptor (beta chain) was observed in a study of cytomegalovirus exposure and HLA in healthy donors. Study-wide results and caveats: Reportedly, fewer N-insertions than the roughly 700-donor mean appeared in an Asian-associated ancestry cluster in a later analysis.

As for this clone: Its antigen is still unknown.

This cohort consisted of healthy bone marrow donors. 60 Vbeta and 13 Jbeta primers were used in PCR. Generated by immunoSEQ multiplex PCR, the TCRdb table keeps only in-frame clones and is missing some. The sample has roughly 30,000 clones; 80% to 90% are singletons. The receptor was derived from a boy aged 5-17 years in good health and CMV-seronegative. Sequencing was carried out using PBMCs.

This chain's CDR3 is CASSLTSTDNYGYTF. The CDR3 region has the DNA TGTGCCAGCAGCTTAACGTCTACAGACAACTATGGCTACACCTTC. The chain is built from TRBV7-3 and TRBJ1-2; D remains unclear. The V end lost 0 bases, the J end lost 2 bases, and 10 bases lay between the germline ends. The germline gives CDR1 SGHTA, CDR2 FQGTGA. The CDR3 has 15 residues.